The 13 T cell receptor beta chains below come from one sample, sequenced in a study of blood T cells in healthy people across ages. A second PCR, run for about 6 to 12 cycles, used a sample-barcoded 5' primer plus a J-beta primer mix. TCRdb redid the calling of the 5' RACE reads with MiXCR, one entry per CDR3 protein. The table lists more than 1.4 million distinct CDR3 sequences, roughly 40% of them singletons. The sequenced sample was blood. The receptors shown here come from a young woman in good health.

The rearrangement uses TRBV21-1 and TRBJ1-2. TRBV21-1 is annotated as a pseudogene. The CDR3 loop spans 14 amino acids. The CDR3 sequence: CASRTQTAYYGYTF. CDR3 in DNA: TGTGCCAGCAGGACGCAGACCGCTTACTATGGCTACACCTTC.

The chain combines TRBV2 with TRBJ1-4, with TRBD1 matching 7 bases. V lost 8 bases and J lost 0; bases outside the gene matches: 6. The CDR3 totals 15 residues. The germline V gene encodes CDR1 SNHLY and CDR2 FYNNEI. The CDR3 DNA sequence: TGTGCCAGCCGGACAGGCACCGCAACTAATGAAAAACTGTTTTTT. It encodes CASRTGTATNEKLFF.

The V and J genes are TRBV27 and TRBJ2-5; no definite D call. With the DNA end fitting TRBJ2-7 better, the J assignment may be wrong. There are 13 residues in the CDR3. Germline V gene sequence: CDR1 MNHEY, CDR2 SMNVEV (reference sequence). The DNA of the CDR3 is TGTGCCAGCAGTGCTATTATTTCTTACGAGCAGTACTTC. Translating it yields CASSAIISYEQYF.

V usage is TRBV4-1 and J usage is TRBJ2-1, with 11 bases lining up with TRBD2. This CDR3 comprises 16 residues. The trim removed 1 base at V and 8 bases at J, leaving 7 bases unmatched. Germline CDR1 and CDR2: MGHRA and YSYEKL. CDR3 amino acids: CASSQGALAGAHEQFF. CDR3 coding DNA: TGCGCCAGCAGCCAAGGGGCACTAGCGGGAGCCCATGAGCAGTTCTTC.

The chain employs TRBV6-8 and TRBJ1-2, with D hard to call. CDR1 and CDR2 from the germline V gene are MNHGY and SAAAGT. V was shortened by 5 bases and J by 4 bases, with 17 bases between the two germline ends. The CDR3 runs to 15 residues. For the CDR3, the DNA is TGTGCCAGCAGTAAGCAGGACCTGCAGGCCTATGGCTACACCTTC. Its translation: CASSKQDLQAYGYTF.

The chain is built from TRBV9 and TRBJ2-3; a weak D match, TRBD2 (7 bases). Trimming removed 3 bases at V and 1 base at J, with 12 bases between. Germline V gene sequence: CDR1 SGDLS, CDR2 YYNGEE. The CDR3 covers 15 residues. The CDR3 bases are TGTGCCAGCAGCGCCTGGGAGGGGGGCACAGATACGCAGTATTTT. This gives the protein CASSAWEGGTDTQYF.

This chain connects TRBV25-1 to TRBJ2-7; 9 nucleotides agree with TRBD1. The CDR3 contains 15 residues. In germline, CDR1 is MGHDK, CDR2 SYGVNS. The junction had 9 bases not matched to a gene; V was cut back by 6 bases and J by 3 bases. The CDR3 region is CASSAPRDRDYEQYF. CDR3 coding DNA: TGTGCCAGCAGCGCTCCACGGGACAGGGACTACGAGCAGTACTTC.

This clonotype has just a few counts. The chain carries TRBV2 and TRBJ1-2; TRBD1 agrees at 8 bases. CDR3 length: 14 amino acids. The germline V gene has CDR1 SNHLY and CDR2 FYNNEI. V trimming: 3 bases; J trimming: 5 bases; junction bases outside the gene matches: 5. In DNA, the CDR3 is TGTGCCAGCAGTGATAAACAGGGGGGGTATGGCTACACCTTC. It yields the protein CASSDKQGGYGYTF.

V usage is TRBV6-7 and J usage is TRBJ2-5; 7 bases agree with TRBD2. Near its end, the DNA agrees better with TRBJ2-1, so the J call may be wrong. TRBV6-7 is noted as an ORF with a role that remains uncertain. CDR3 length: 13 amino acids. The CDR3 DNA is TGTGCCAGCACCCCGACTAGCAAGGAGACCCAGTTCTTC. Its protein product is CASTPTSKETQFF.

This clonotype was counted between two and nine times. The J gene is TRBJ1-2, the V gene TRBV2, with D possibly TRBD1 on 6 matching bases. Looked up from germline, CDR1 is SNHLY and CDR2 is FYNNEI. CDR3 length: 12 residues. The V and J ends lost 3 bases and 4 bases respectively, with 6 bases between them. CDR3 nucleotide sequence: TGTGCCAGCAGTGAGGACAGCTATGGCTACACCTTC. Its protein is CASSEDSYGYTF. The whole variable domain, filled in from reference TRBV2 and TRBJ1-2, reads EPEVTQTPSHQVTQMGQEVILRCVPISNHLYFYWYRQILGQKVEFLVSFYNNEISEKSEIFDDQFSVERPDGSNFTLKIRSTKLEDSAMYFCASSEDSYGYTFGSGTRLTVV.

The chain uses TRBV18 and TRBJ2-3; possible D gene TRBD1, 6 bases. From germline, CDR1 is KGHSH and CDR2 LQKENI. The CDR3 consists of 15 residues. Trimming took off 5 bases at V and 0 bases at J, with 12 bases between the two ends. CDR3 DNA sequence: TGTGCCAGCTCAGAGATGCAGGGGAGCACAGATACGCAGTATTTT. Translation gives CASSEMQGSTDTQYF. Full variable domain (missing parts from reference TRBV18 and TRBJ2-3): NAGVMQNPRHLVRRRGQEARLRCSPMKGHSHVYWYRQLPEEGLKFMVYLQKENIIDESGMPKERFSAEFPKEGPSILRIQQVVRGDSAAYFCASSEMQGSTDTQYFGPGTRLTVL.

The rearrangement joins TRBV6-5 to TRBJ1-5; 7 bases align to TRBD1. Unmatched junction bases numbered 1, after V lost 5 bases and J lost 3 bases. CDR1 is MNHEY and CDR2 is SVGAGI in the germline V gene. CDR3 size: 13 residues. The CDR3 region is CASSTGDNQPQHF. The CDR3 DNA is TGTGCCAGCAGTACAGGGGACAATCAGCCCCAGCATTTT.

A few counts support this clonotype. The chain joins TRBV29-1 to TRBJ1-4; D remains ambiguous. This CDR3 is 13 amino acids long. The V gene lost 5 bases and the J gene lost 4 bases, with 11 bases spanning the gap. CDR1 is SQVTM, CDR2 ANQGSEA, per germline. The CDR3 nucleotides are TGCAGCGTTAAATGGGGAATTAATGAAAAACTGTTTTTT. This encodes CSVKWGINEKLFF.